This is a list of T cell receptor beta chains from one sample in a study of T cell responses to AZD1222 COVID-19 vaccine. Some clones are missing from TCRdb's copy, which holds only in-frame ones; the method was immunoSEQ multiplex PCR. The sample has approximately 160,000 clones; roughly nine tenths are singletons. Specimen: peripheral blood, collected 28 days after the second AZD1222 dose. The receptors were sampled from an adult who received the AZD1222 COVID-19 vaccine. The CDR3 runs from the conserved cysteine through the conserved F or W. The D gene is left open where the match is weak. Not every row has a clone size; where given, it reads once, few, many or a size class.

D,V,J,size,CDR3,DNA
NA,TRBV7-2,TRBJ1-2,NA,CASSLARAGAAVGEGYTF,TGTGCCAGCAGCTTAGCGCGGGCAGGGGCCGCCGTTGGGGAAGGCTACACCTTC
NA,TRBV5-6,TRBJ1-1,NA,CASNPAPSNTEAFF,TGTGCCAGCAACCCGGCCCCTAGTAACACTGAAGCTTTCTTT
NA,TRBV11-2,TRBJ1-3,few,CASSLEAVFSGNTIYF,TGTGCCAGCAGCTTAGAGGCCGTCTTCTCTGGAAACACCATATATTTT
NA,TRBV29-1,TRBJ1-5,NA,CSVAVALNQPQHF,TGCAGCGTTGCAGTGGCGCTCAATCAGCCCCAGCATTTT
TRBD1,TRBV6-1,TRBJ1-2,NA,CASSDGEDRVDGYTF,TGTGCCAGCAGTGACGGGGAAGACAGGGTGGATGGCTACACCTTC
TRBD1,TRBV10-3,TRBJ1-4,NA,CAISGDRTNEKLFF,TGTGCCATCAGTGGGGACAGGACAAATGAAAAACTGTTTTTT
NA,TRBV5-1,TRBJ2-1,NA,CASSLGSTNNEQFF,TGCGCCAGCAGCTTGGGTTCTACCAACAATGAGCAGTTCTTC
NA,TRBV7-9,TRBJ1-1,NA,CASSLAGPVNTEAFF,TGTGCCAGCAGCTTAGCTGGACCGGTGAACACTGAAGCTTTCTTT
NA,TRBV7-3,TRBJ1-1,NA,CASSFSGFGTEAFF,TGTGCCAGCAGCTTCTCAGGGTTTGGAACTGAAGCTTTCTTT
TRBD1,TRBV30,TRBJ1-2,NA,CAWKRDSRNYGYTF,TGTGCCTGGAAACGGGACAGCCGAAACTATGGCTACACCTTC
NA,TRBV3-1/TRBV3-2,TRBJ2-3,NA,CASSQTGANTQYF,TGTGCCAGCAGCCAAACAGGAGCGAATACGCAGTATTTT
NA,TRBV4-1,TRBJ1-5,few,CASSPRTGAVDQPQHF,TGCGCCAGCAGCCCCCGGACGGGGGCCGTGGATCAGCCCCAGCATTTT
NA,TRBV7-9,TRBJ1-2,NA,CASSRGGRGWDGYTF,TGTGCCAGCAGCCGCGGCGGTAGAGGCTGGGATGGCTACACCTTC
NA,TRBV12-3/TRBV12-4,TRBJ1-2,NA,CASSPGGAYGYTF,TGTGCCAGCAGCCCGGGTGGGGCCTATGGCTACACCTTC
TRBD1,TRBV5-4,TRBJ1-1,NA,CASRNRGQGTEAFF,TGTGCCAGCAGGAATCGGGGACAGGGCACTGAAGCTTTCTTT
NA,TRBV3-1/TRBV3-2,TRBJ2-5,NA,CASSPWAEVISTETQYF,TGTGCCAGCAGCCCATGGGCAGAGGTGATCTCTACGGAGACCCAGTACTTC
NA,TRBV6-6,TRBJ2-7,NA,CASSPDARQYEQYF,TGTGCCAGCAGCCCGGACGCCCGACAATACGAGCAGTACTTC
TRBD1,TRBV5-6,TRBJ1-1,NA,CASSLGGTGMLYTEAFF,TGTGCCAGCAGCTTGGGGGGGACAGGGATGTTGTACACTGAAGCTTTCTTT
TRBD2,TRBV11-3,TRBJ2-1,NA,CASSFTSGNEQFF,TGTGCCAGCAGCTTCACTAGCGGGAATGAGCAGTTCTTC
TRBD2,TRBV2,TRBJ2-3,NA,CASSEIGLADTDTQYF,TGTGCCAGCAGTGAAATCGGACTAGCGGACACAGATACGCAGTATTTT
NA,TRBV2,TRBJ2-5,NA,CASSGDYLYQETQYF,TGTGCCAGCAGTGGAGACTATTTGTACCAAGAGACCCAGTACTTC
NA,TRBV5-4,TRBJ1-4,NA,CASNGAEEKLFF,TGTGCCAGCAATGGGGCTGAAGAAAAACTGTTTTTT
TRBD2,TRBV7-7,TRBJ2-7,NA,CASSQGTSGYEQYF,TGTGCTAGCAGCCAGGGGACTAGCGGGTACGAGCAGTACTTC
NA,TRBV30,TRBJ1-6,NA,CAWRPWGGPGLSPLHF,TGTGCCTGGAGACCTTGGGGCGGGCCAGGGCTTTCACCCCTCCACTTT
NA,TRBV4-1,TRBJ2-5,NA,CASSRGETQYF,TGCGCCAGCAGCCGAGGGGAGACCCAGTACTTC
NA,TRBV18,TRBJ2-5,NA,CASSPRPQETQYF,TGTGCCAGCTCACCTAGACCACAGGAGACCCAGTACTTC
NA,TRBV28,TRBJ1-1,few,CAMGTPNEAFF,TGTGCCATGGGGACACCCAATGAAGCTTTCTTT
TRBD1,TRBV6-1,TRBJ2-2,once,CASSEAGTVPGELFF,TGTGCCAGCAGTGAAGCGGGGACAGTTCCCGGGGAGCTGTTTTTT
NA,TRBV7-8,TRBJ1-1,NA,CASSFLGAGGTEAFF,TGTGCCAGCAGCTTCTTAGGCGCGGGCGGAACTGAAGCTTTCTTT
NA,TRBV3-1/TRBV3-2,TRBJ2-5,NA,CASSQDSQAFETQYF,TGTGCCAGCAGCCAGGACTCGCAGGCCTTCGAGACCCAGTACTTC
TRBD1,TRBV5-5,TRBJ2-2,NA,CASSLRQGVTGELFF,TGTGCCAGCAGCTTGCGACAGGGGGTAACCGGGGAGCTGTTTTTT
TRBD1,TRBV6-5,TRBJ2-1,NA,CASSYSRQGGHEQFF,TGTGCCAGCAGTTACTCGCGACAGGGGGGCCATGAGCAGTTCTTC